A single sample is the source of the 13 T cell receptor beta chains below, sequenced in a study of blood T cell repertoires in COVID-19. The assay was immunoSEQ multiplex PCR, and TCRdb's table has in-frame clones only and misses some. This table holds about 250,000 clones, around 89% found once. The sample was peripheral blood. The receptors shown here come from a woman under 40 with COVID-19, enrolled during active disease.

The chain carries TRBV18 and TRBJ2-4; TRBD2 is a possible D gene (6 bases). The CDR3 runs 16 residues. The germline CDR1 and CDR2 sequences are KGHSH and LQKENI. Trimming pared 3 bases from V and 1 base from J, leaving 13 bases between. The CDR3 here is CASSPGGNEAKNIQYF. CDR3 nucleotides: TGTGCCAGCTCACCCGGAGGGAATGAGGCCAAAAACATTCAGTACTTC. Combining the CDR3 with reference TRBV18 and TRBJ2-4 gives the whole variable domain NAGVMQNPRHLVRRRGQEARLRCSPMKGHSHVYWYRQLPEEGLKFMVYLQKENIIDESGMPKERFSAEFPKEGPSILRIQQVVRGDSAAYFCASSPGGNEAKNIQYFGAGTRLSVL.

The chain uses TRBV10-2 and TRBJ2-7, with 12 bases fitting TRBD2. Trimming removed 3 bases from V and 2 bases from J; junction bases left unmatched: 2. Germline CDR1 and CDR2: WSHSY and SAAADI. The CDR3 is 15 amino acids. The CDR3 DNA sequence: TGCGCCAGCAGTGATAGGACTAGCGGGGCCTACGAGCAGTACTTC. The encoded protein is CASSDRTSGAYEQYF.

This chain joins TRBV6-6 and TRBJ2-1; no firm D call. The CDR3 has 14 amino acids. Germline V lookup: CDR1 MNHNY, CDR2 SVGAGI (reference sequence). V lost 0 bases and J lost 3, with 6 bases in between. The CDR3 here is CASSYSTNYNEQFF. The CDR3 coding sequence is TGTGCCAGCAGTTACTCAACTAACTACAATGAGCAGTTCTTC.

In nucleotides, the CDR3 is TGTGCCAGCAGTGAGGGGGGGATGAACATTCAGTACTTC. Its protein product is CASSEGGMNIQYF. This rearrangement joins TRBV6-1 to TRBJ2-4; TRBD2 matches at 7 bases. Per the germline V gene, CDR1 is MNHNS and CDR2 is SASEGT. With 3 bases clipped from V and 7 bases from J, the junction kept 3 bases outside the gene matches. There are 13 residues in the CDR3.

The gene calls are TRBV4-1 and TRBJ2-1, with TRBD2 matching over 12 bases. The trim removed 0 bases at V and 8 bases at J, leaving 2 bases unmatched. The CDR3 extends over 15 amino acids. Looked up from germline, CDR1 is MGHRA and CDR2 is YSYEKL. The CDR3 region is CASSQEASGGDEQFF. CDR3 nucleotides: TGCGCCAGCAGCCAAGAGGCTAGCGGGGGGGATGAGCAGTTCTTC.

V usage is TRBV7-2 and J usage is TRBJ2-2; D is unclear. V gave up 6 bases and J gave up 1 base, with 6 bases separating them. Per the germline V gene, CDR1 is SGHTA and CDR2 is FQGNSA. This CDR3 region has 13 residues. CDR3 sequence reads: CASSPGNTGELFF. Written as DNA, the CDR3 is TGTGCCAGCAGTCCCGGGAACACCGGGGAGCTGTTTTTT.

The chain has TRBV5-1 and TRBJ2-6, with D perhaps matching TRBD1 (7 bases). This CDR3 has 19 amino acids. Germline V lookup: CDR1 SGHRS, CDR2 YFSETQ. Trimming took 4 bases from V and 2 from J, leaving 22 bases between them. DNA of the CDR3: TGCGCCAGCAGCCTAAGCAGGGGGACTGGGAGTGCTGGGGCCAACGTCCTGACTTTC. Translating it yields CASSLSRGTGSAGANVLTF.

The chain links TRBV6-2 or TRBV6-3 to TRBJ2-3; TRBD2 matches at 8 bases. The CDR3 is 14 amino acids. Germline CDR1 and CDR2: MNHEY and SVGEGT. V lost 4 bases and J lost 5; bases outside the gene matches: 5. CDR3 nucleotide sequence: TGTGCCAGCAGTTCCGGGAGGGATGGAGATACGCAGTATTTT. This translates into CASSSGRDGDTQYF.

This rearrangement joins TRBV28 to TRBJ2-5, with TRBD2 identical over 7 bases. The CDR3 has 13 residues. V lost 11 bases and J lost 5; bases outside the gene matches: 11. CDR1 is MDHEN and CDR2 is SYDVKM in the germline V gene. As DNA, the CDR3 is TGTGCCCTCCGGGGTGGGGGGGACGAGACCCAGTACTTC. Protein: CALRGGGDETQYF.

This chain links TRBV5-1 with TRBJ2-3; possible D gene TRBD2, 6 bases. Trimming removed 2 bases at V and 2 bases at J, with 12 bases between. CDR1 and CDR2 (germline): SGHRS, YFSETQ. The CDR3 consists of 15 residues. The CDR3 DNA is TGCGCCAGCAGCTTTCCGGGGGAGTACACAGATACGCAGTATTTT. Its protein is CASSFPGEYTDTQYF.

The chain carries TRBV5-4 and TRBJ1-2, with 10 positions matching TRBD1. The germline V gene has CDR1 SGHNT and CDR2 YYREEE (reference sequence). This CDR3 has 17 amino acids. With 4 bases clipped from V and 4 bases from J, the junction kept 13 bases outside the gene matches. The CDR3 DNA reads TGTGCCAGCAGCGCCGGGACAGGGGAGCTCATTCCCTATGGCTACACCTTC. Its protein is CASSAGTGELIPYGYTF.

V usage is TRBV2 and J usage is TRBJ2-1; 8 bases agree with TRBD2. Trimming took 7 bases from V and 10 from J; bases not matched to a gene: 15. Germline V CDR1 and CDR2: SNHLY, FYNNEI. The CDR3 has 15 residues. The CDR3 nucleotides read TGTGCCAGCAAGATTCGAGCGGGGGTTCCGGGCGAGCAGTTCTTC. Translation: CASKIRAGVPGEQFF.

The CDR3 DNA reads as TGTGCCAGCAGCAGCAGACAGGGTAAAAGTCAAGAGACCCAGTACTTC. It codes for CASSSRQGKSQETQYF. The rearrangement links TRBV7-9 to TRBJ2-5, with 7 bases identical to TRBD1. This CDR3 region has 16 residues. V lost 5 bases and J lost 2; bases outside the gene matches: 11. The germline CDR1 and CDR2 sequences are SEHNR and FQNEAQ (reference sequence).